Below are 21 T cell receptor beta chains sequenced from a single sample in a study of control samples from healthy donors and cancer patients. TCRdb's copy holds only in-frame clones and misses some; the assay was immunoSEQ multiplex PCR. The profile shows around 130,000 clones, over 75% of them singletons. Specimen: blood. These receptors came from a man between 45 and 60 years old in good health.

V gene TRBV5-1 combines with J gene TRBJ2-5; possibly TRBD2 for D (6 bases). The CDR3 length is 15 residues. The germline CDR1 and CDR2 sequences are SGHRS and YFSETQ. Trimming left V 0 bases short and J 5 bases short, with 14 bases between. CDR3 in DNA: TGCGCCAGCAGCTTGGCCACGGGGGTCCGGGAGACCCAGTACTTC. This translates into CASSLATGVRETQYF.

V and J are TRBV3-1 (or the pseudogene TRBV3-2) and TRBJ2-5; 11 nucleotides agree with TRBD2. The CDR3 runs to 16 residues. The V gene end was trimmed by 0 bases and the J gene end by 4 bases; junction bases not matched to a gene: 4. Germline-derived CDR1 and CDR2 are LGHDT and YNNKEL (reference sequence). CDR3 sequence reads: CASSQEVLAGGETQYF. As DNA, the CDR3 is TGTGCCAGCAGCCAAGAAGTCCTAGCGGGGGGAGAGACCCAGTACTTC.

This CDR3 reads CASRGNTGELFF. CDR3 in DNA: TGTGCCAGCAGAGGGAACACCGGGGAGCTGTTTTTT. The chain carries TRBV2 and TRBJ2-2, with D unresolved. Germline loops: CDR1 SNHLY, CDR2 FYNNEI. Trimming removed 6 bases from V and 1 base from J, with 3 bases in between. This CDR3 region has 12 residues.

The chain joins TRBV29-1 to TRBJ1-2; 7 nucleotides line up with TRBD1. J lost 4 bases, V lost 7 bases, and 12 bases had no gene match. Germline loops: CDR1 SQVTM, CDR2 ANQGSEA. This CDR3 is built from 14 residues. CDR3 loop: CSAIDRATFYGYTF. CDR3 nucleotide sequence: TGCAGCGCGATAGACAGGGCAACTTTCTATGGCTACACCTTC.

The gene calls are TRBV19 and TRBJ2-2; possibly TRBD1 for D (6 bases). The germline V gene encodes CDR1 LNHDA and CDR2 SQIVND (reference sequence). The CDR3 covers 15 residues. V lost 4 bases and J 2 bases, leaving 11 bases between the germline ends. Written as DNA, the CDR3 is TGTGCCAGTAGTAAGAGGACAGACAACACCGGGGAGCTGTTTTTT. Amino acid sequence: CASSKRTDNTGELFF.

This chain links TRBV5-1 with TRBJ2-3, with D perhaps TRBD2 (5 bases). V lost 1 base, J lost 3 bases, and 15 bases lay in between. Germline V lookup: CDR1 SGHRS, CDR2 YFSETQ. The CDR3 has 16 amino acids. CDR3 DNA sequence: TGCGCCAGCAGCTTGCATAGGCTAGGACTTACAGATACGCAGTATTTT. This gives the protein CASSLHRLGLTDTQYF.

The chain carries TRBV5-1 and TRBJ1-1; D gene ambiguous. V lost 0 bases, J lost 0 bases, and 9 bases lay in between. Germline V gene data show CDR1 as SGHRS and CDR2 as YFSETQ. This CDR3 comprises 15 residues. The CDR3 here is CASSLVGSMNTEAFF. CDR3 bases: TGCGCCAGCAGCTTGGTGGGGAGCATGAACACTGAAGCTTTCTTT.

The V call is TRBV3-1 (or the pseudogene TRBV3-2), the J call TRBJ2-5, with TRBD1 identical over 7 bases. The germline V gene encodes CDR1 LGHDT and CDR2 YNNKEL (reference sequence). Unmatched junction bases numbered 13, after V lost 4 bases and J lost 5 bases. The CDR3 has 16 residues. This CDR3 is CASSPFSMTGSETQYF. The CDR3 region has the DNA TGTGCCAGCAGCCCATTCTCCATGACAGGGAGCGAGACCCAGTACTTC.

V is TRBV12-5 and J is TRBJ1-2, with unresolved D. This CDR3 spans 16 amino acids. In germline, CDR1 is LGHNT, CDR2 FRNRAP. Trimming cost V 0 bases and J 0 bases, with 11 bases left between them. Here the CDR3 reads CASGLVRKDSNYGYTF. DNA of the CDR3: TGTGCTAGTGGTTTGGTACGCAAGGATTCTAACTATGGCTACACCTTC.

This clone is a singleton in its sample. The rearrangement uses TRBV7-9 and TRBJ2-1, with D possibly matching TRBD2 (7 bases). The germline gives CDR1 SEHNR, CDR2 FQNEAQ (reference sequence). Deletions cut 7 bases from V and 9 bases from J, with 16 bases between. The CDR3 has 13 amino acids. CDR3 in amino acids: CASNMAGAREQFF. CDR3 DNA: TGTGCCAGCAATATGGCGGGGGCTCGTGAGCAGTTCTTC.

V and J are TRBV7-3 and TRBJ1-2; 9 bases fit TRBD1. CDR1 is SGHTA and CDR2 is FQGTGA in the germline V gene. V trimming: 4 bases; J trimming: 7 bases; junction bases outside the gene matches: 7. The CDR3 spans 14 residues. The CDR3 is CASSYQGQGFGYTF. DNA for the CDR3: TGTGCCAGCAGCTATCAAGGACAGGGGTTTGGCTACACCTTC. Filled out from reference TRBV7-3 and TRBJ1-2, the complete variable domain reads GAGVSQTPSNKVTEKGKYVELRCDPISGHTALYWYRQSLGQGPEFLIYFQGTGAADDSGLPNDRFFAVRPEGSVSTLKIQRTERGDSAVYLCASSYQGQGFGYTFGSGTRLTVV.

The CDR3 protein is CASSATGSTNEKLFF. The CDR3 DNA is TGTGCCAGCAGCGCGACAGGGTCAACTAATGAAAAACTGTTTTTT. The V gene is TRBV9, the J gene TRBJ1-4, with 7 bases lining up with TRBD1. Germline V CDR1 and CDR2: SGDLS, YYNGEE. This CDR3 comprises 15 residues. J gave up 0 bases and V 3 bases, and 2 bases lay outside the gene matches. Filled out from reference TRBV9 and TRBJ1-4, the complete variable domain reads DSGVTQTPKHLITATGQRVTLRCSPRSGDLSVYWYQQSLDQGLQFLIQYYNGEERAKGNILERFSAQQFPDLHSELNLSSLELGDSALYFCASSATGSTNEKLFFGSGTQLSVL.

The rearrangement uses TRBV24-1 and TRBJ1-2; 7 bases agree with TRBD1. V lost 3 bases, J lost 7 bases, and 19 bases stayed unmatched. Germline assignment: CDR1 KGHDR and CDR2 SFDVKD. The CDR3 loop spans 18 amino acids. The CDR3 DNA is TGTGCCACCAGTGATCCTGGACAGGCGCTACCCCTTGGCTCTGGCTACACCTTC. Translated, it gives CATSDPGQALPLGSGYTF.

The DNA for the CDR3 is TGTGCCAGTAGTACCTGGGACAGCCTAACCTTTGGAAGCACAGATACGCAGTATTTT. This codes for CASSTWDSLTFGSTDTQYF. The V gene is TRBV19, the J gene TRBJ2-3; 7 positions match TRBD1. This CDR3 contains 19 residues. Germline assignment: CDR1 LNHDA and CDR2 SQIVND (reference sequence). V was pared by 4 bases and J by 0 bases, with 16 bases of the junction left unmatched.

This rearrangement joins TRBV28 to TRBJ2-1; 11 bases match TRBD2. After removal of 2 bases from V and 3 bases from J, the junction contained 3 bases not matched to a gene. The CDR3 length is 16 residues. Germline V CDR1 and CDR2: MDHEN, SYDVKM. The DNA for the CDR3 is TGTGCCAGCAGTTTAATAGCGGGGGGGCACTACAATGAGCAGTTCTTC. It codes for CASSLIAGGHYNEQFF. Full variable domain (outside the CDR3, taken from reference TRBV28 and TRBJ2-1): DVKVTQSSRYLVKRTGEKVFLECVQDMDHENMFWYRQDPGLGLRLIYFSYDVKMKEKGDIPEGYSVSREKKERFSLILESASTNQTSMYLCASSLIAGGHYNEQFFGPGTRLTVL.

The V and J genes are TRBV5-4 and TRBJ1-1; D gene uncertain. The CDR3 is 16 amino acids. V lost 4 bases and J 2 bases, leaving 18 bases between the germline ends. Germline CDR1 and CDR2: SGHNT and YYREEE (reference sequence). CDR3 loop: CASSPQNQARNTEAFF. The DNA of the CDR3 is TGTGCCAGCAGCCCCCAAAATCAGGCCCGAAACACTGAAGCTTTCTTT.

V is TRBV6-2 or TRBV6-3 and J is TRBJ1-1; D possibly corresponds to TRBD1 (6 bases). With 7 bases removed from V and 5 bases from J, the gap between germline ends came to 23 bases. The CDR3 spans 16 residues. Germline V lookup: CDR1 MNHEY, CDR2 SVGEGT. CDR3 residues: CASTPYSGAFFTEAFF. CDR3 coding DNA: TGTGCCAGCACCCCCTATTCAGGGGCGTTTTTTACTGAAGCTTTCTTT.

The chain recombines TRBV7-2 with TRBJ1-2; 9 bases map to TRBD1. CDR1 is SGHTA and CDR2 is FQGNSA in the germline V gene. The CDR3 contains 16 residues. Trimming took 1 base from V and 7 from J; bases not matched to a gene: 10. The CDR3 nucleotides are TGTGCCAGCAGCTTAGGTCCGGGGACAGGGTGGGGTGGCTACACCTTC. As protein: CASSLGPGTGWGGYTF.

This clone was seen only once. The chain combines TRBV5-4 with TRBJ2-7, with unresolved D. The V gene lost 4 bases and the J gene lost 2 bases, with 7 bases spanning the gap. Germline V gene sequence: CDR1 SGHNT, CDR2 YYREEE (reference sequence). The CDR3 runs to 12 residues. CDR3 in DNA: TGTGCCAGCAGCCAGGACGCCTACGAGCAGTACTTC. Translation: CASSQDAYEQYF.

The V and J genes are TRBV28 and TRBJ2-3, with D unresolved. This CDR3 region has 11 residues. The germline V and J ends were trimmed by 11 bases and 5 bases, with 11 bases remaining between them. The V gene's germline CDR1 is MDHEN and CDR2 SYDVKM. As DNA, the CDR3 is TGTGCCGCATCGTCTGAAGATACGCAGTATTTT. Translation: CAASSEDTQYF.

This chain links TRBV24-1 with TRBJ1-2; TRBD1 is a possible D gene (6 bases). Germline assignment: CDR1 KGHDR and CDR2 SFDVKD. The CDR3 loop spans 15 amino acids. V lost 2 bases to trimming and J lost 6 bases, with 15 bases between them. DNA of the CDR3: TGTGCCACCAGTGATTACGACAGGCCCGGAGATGGCTACACCTTC. Amino acids: CATSDYDRPGDGYTF.